A single sample gave rise to the 8 T cell receptor beta chains below, sequenced in a study of cytomegalovirus exposure and HLA in healthy donors. Primers included in the PCR were 60 Vbeta and 13 Jbeta primers. Data came from immunoSEQ multiplex PCR; TCRdb stores just in-frame clones and leaves some out. The sample has around 180,000 clones; around 79% are singletons. Sequenced material: PBMCs. All receptors derive from a woman aged 45-59 years in good health and CMV-seronegative.

Only one count was recorded for this clone. The gene calls are TRBV2 and TRBJ1-3; D is ambiguous. Germline loops: CDR1 SNHLY, CDR2 FYNNEI. The ends were cut back, 6 bases at V and 0 bases at J, with 15 bases in the middle. The CDR3 spans 16 residues. The CDR3 loop is CASSRLLRFSGNTIYF. CDR3 coding DNA: TGTGCCAGCAGCAGACTGCTCAGATTCTCTGGAAACACCATATATTTT.

The chain links TRBV18 to TRBJ2-1, with D tentatively TRBD1 (6 bases). With 6 bases removed from V and 8 bases from J, the gap between germline ends came to 17 bases. Germline CDR1 and CDR2: KGHSH and LQKENI. This CDR3 has 14 amino acids. The CDR3 DNA follows: TGTGCCAGCTCCGTGAATCTGGGGGCGGATGAGCAGTTCTTC. Translating gives CASSVNLGADEQFF.

This sequence joins TRBV7-8 and TRBJ2-1; TRBD2 might be the D (6 bases). The V gene lost 3 bases and the J gene lost 5 bases, with 14 bases spanning the gap. CDR1 is SGHVS and CDR2 is FQNEAQ in the germline V gene. There are 15 residues in the CDR3. The DNA for the CDR3 is TGTGCCAGCAGCTTGTCCGGGACTCACAACAATGAGCAGTTCTTC. Amino acid sequence: CASSLSGTHNNEQFF.

The V and J genes are TRBV7-9 and TRBJ2-3, with 9 bases that match TRBD1. The CDR3 covers 15 residues. CDR1 is SEHNR, CDR2 FQNEAQ, per germline (reference sequence). The trim removed 5 bases at V and 4 bases at J, leaving 7 bases unmatched. CDR3 amino acids: CASSPGTGRSDTQYF. CDR3 sequence (DNA): TGTGCCAGCAGCCCCGGGACAGGGCGTTCAGATACGCAGTATTTT.

The gene calls are TRBV2 and TRBJ2-3; tentatively, D is TRBD2 (5 bases). Trimming removed 1 base at V and 0 bases at J, with 20 bases between. CDR3 size: 19 residues. CDR1 SNHLY and CDR2 FYNNEI come from the germline V gene. DNA for the CDR3: TGTGCCAGCAGTGAAGTAGGGCGGGTAGGTCTCTTTAGCACAGATACGCAGTATTTT. This gives the protein CASSEVGRVGLFSTDTQYF.

The V gene is TRBV9, the J gene TRBJ2-3; 8 bases map to TRBD2. With V trimmed by 4 bases and J by 2 bases, 15 bases remained unmatched. Germline values: CDR1 SGDLS, CDR2 YYNGEE. The CDR3 is 18 amino acids. The CDR3 sequence is CASSLLGGRAGATDTQYF. Here the CDR3 DNA reads TGTGCCAGCAGCCTCCTCGGGGGTCGAGCGGGGGCCACAGATACGCAGTATTTT.

The chain recombines TRBV5-1 with TRBJ1-3; maybe TRBD1 (5 bases). The germline CDR1 and CDR2 sequences are SGHRS and YFSETQ. Trimming removed 4 bases at V and 1 base at J, with 12 bases between. This CDR3 is built from 15 residues. CDR3 residues: CASSTNQGSGNTIYF. DNA for the CDR3: TGCGCCAGCAGCACAAATCAGGGATCTGGAAACACCATATATTTT.

The V and J genes are TRBV2 and TRBJ1-3, with no clear D. Trimming removed 6 bases at V and 0 bases at J, with 12 bases between. Germline assignment: CDR1 SNHLY and CDR2 FYNNEI. This CDR3 has 15 amino acids. The CDR3 DNA reads TGTGCCAGCAGAGAGGAGCTAAACTCTGGAAACACCATATATTTT. Translation: CASREELNSGNTIYF.